The 30 T cell receptor beta chains below come from one sample, sequenced in a study of long-term antiretroviral therapy in people with HIV. Version v3.0 of the immunoSEQ assay was performed at survey level. Profiled with immunoSEQ multiplex PCR; TCRdb holds only in-frame clones, not every one. The table lists roughly 29,000 clones, 95% of them singletons. The sequencing here drew on unsorted PBMCs, taken 5.3 years after starting antiretroviral therapy. These receptors came from a man between 25 and 39 years old with HIV.

V is TRBV5-4 and J is TRBJ2-1, with TRBD2 matching over 10 bases. Trimming took 0 bases from V and 3 from J; bases not matched to a gene: 6. Germline V gives CDR1 SGHNT, CDR2 YYREEE (reference sequence). This CDR3 comprises 17 residues. CDR3 coding DNA: TGTGCCAGCAGCTTGGTCGCTAGCGGGAGTGGCTACAATGAGCAGTTCTTC. This codes for CASSLVASGSGYNEQFF.

This clone was found once. The rearrangement joins TRBV11-1 to TRBJ1-4, with D maybe TRBD1 (6 bases). The CDR3 spans 15 residues. Trimming took 5 bases from V and 6 from J, leaving 16 bases between them. The germline CDR1 and CDR2 sequences are SGHAT and FQDESV (reference sequence). Here the CDR3 reads CASSLGGRPDEKLFF. CDR3 coding DNA: TGTGCCAGCAGCCTCGGGGGGCGGCCCGATGAAAAACTGTTTTTT. Full variable domain (remainder filled in from reference TRBV11-1 and TRBJ1-4): EAEVAQSPRYKITEKSQAVAFWCDPISGHATLYWYRQILGQGPELLVQFQDESVVDDSQLPKDRFSAERLKGVDSTLKIQPAELGDSAMYLCASSLGGRPDEKLFFGSGTQLSVL.

J is TRBJ2-3 and V is TRBV19; D perhaps matches TRBD1 (5 bases). Germline V gene data show CDR1 as LNHDA and CDR2 as SQIVND (reference sequence). V gave up 5 bases and J gave up 0 bases, with 15 bases separating them. CDR3 length equals 16 residues. CDR3 sequence (DNA): TGTGCCAGTAGTCCTACCCCAGGGTATAGCACAGATACGCAGTATTTT. Residues: CASSPTPGYSTDTQYF.

The genes are TRBV30 and TRBJ1-2; no definite D call. V was cut by 2 bases and J by 8 bases, with 9 bases left in between. The CDR3 is 11 residues long. Germline V gives CDR1 GTSNPN, CDR2 SVGIG (reference sequence). CDR3 residues: CAWSPSGGYTF. The DNA of the CDR3 is TGTGCCTGGAGTCCCTCGGGGGGCTACACCTTC.

The chain uses TRBV28 and TRBJ2-7; 9 bases agree with TRBD2. The CDR3 is made up of 14 amino acids. V lost 7 bases and J lost 4; bases outside the gene matches: 8. Germline V CDR1 and CDR2: MDHEN, SYDVKM. CDR3 sequence reads: CASMEASGAYEQYF. The CDR3 region has the DNA TGTGCCAGCATGGAGGCTAGCGGGGCTTACGAGCAGTACTTC.

V usage is TRBV5-5 and J usage is TRBJ2-7; a weak D match, TRBD2 (5 bases). Trimming left V 2 bases short and J 4 bases short, with 10 bases between. The CDR3 has 13 residues. CDR1 and CDR2 from the germline V gene are SGHKS and YYEKEE (reference sequence). The CDR3 here is CASSLTGEYEQYF. CDR3 sequence (DNA): TGTGCCAGCAGCTTAACCGGGGAATACGAGCAGTACTTC. Filled out from reference TRBV5-5 and TRBJ2-7, the complete variable domain reads DAGVTQSPTHLIKTRGQQVTLRCSPISGHKSVSWYQQVLGQGPQFIFQYYEKEERGRGNFPDRFSARQFPNYSSELNVNALLLGDSALYLCASSLTGEYEQYFGPGTRLTVT.

This clone was detected once. Other DNA sequences of this sample code for an identical CDR3. The chain uses TRBV2 and TRBJ1-5; D is unresolved. Trimming shortened V by 4 bases and J by 7 bases, and 14 bases separated the two germline ends. This CDR3 contains 14 residues. Germline V lookup: CDR1 SNHLY, CDR2 FYNNEI. CDR3 in DNA: TGTGCCAGCAGTGGGGGTAGTGGGAGCCAGCCCCAGCATTTT. Translation gives CASSGGSGSQPQHF.

The chain employs TRBV18 and TRBJ2-7, with TRBD2 matching over 9 bases. The CDR3 length is 18 residues. The germline V gene encodes CDR1 KGHSH and CDR2 LQKENI. J gave up 5 bases and V 3 bases, and 17 bases lay outside the gene matches. In DNA form, the CDR3 reads TGTGCCAGCTCACCCTACGGTGAGCGAGCGGGAGGACTGAACGAGCAGTACTTC. Translation gives CASSPYGERAGGLNEQYF.

The chain is built from TRBV7-9 and TRBJ1-4, with D possibly matching TRBD1 (6 bases). From germline, CDR1 is SEHNR and CDR2 FQNEAQ (reference sequence). Between the trimmed V and J ends, which lost 6 bases and 8 bases, there was a span of 10 bases. CDR3 length equals 12 residues. CDR3 protein: CASRPDREKLFF. The CDR3 DNA reads as TGTGCCAGCAGACCAGACAGGGAAAAACTGTTTTTT.

This chain joins TRBV6-5 and TRBJ1-1; TRBD1 might be the D (5 bases). This CDR3 is built from 14 residues. CDR1 and CDR2 (germline): MNHEY, SVGAGI. V was shortened by 7 bases and J by 6 bases, with 18 bases between the two germline ends. CDR3 in amino acids: CASTAGVQSSEAFF. The CDR3 coding sequence is TGTGCCAGCACCGCGGGGGTGCAGAGCTCTGAAGCTTTCTTT.

This clone came up once. The rearrangement uses TRBV7-9 and TRBJ2-2, with D possibly being TRBD2 (6 bases). This CDR3 contains 16 residues. Per germline, CDR1 SEHNR and CDR2 FQNEAQ (reference sequence). Trimming removed 1 base from V and 2 bases from J, with 11 bases in between. Here the CDR3 reads CASSLDGGINTGELFF. CDR3 sequence (DNA): TGTGCCAGCAGCTTAGACGGCGGGATAAACACCGGGGAGCTGTTTTTT.

This sequence joins TRBV19 and TRBJ2-3; 11 nucleotides agree with TRBD2. Trimming removed 5 bases from V and 8 bases from J; junction bases left unmatched: 6. Germline values: CDR1 LNHDA, CDR2 SQIVND (reference sequence). The CDR3 spans 14 residues. The CDR3 spells CASSVSGGAVTQYF. The CDR3 DNA sequence: TGTGCCAGTAGTGTTAGCGGGGGGGCTGTTACGCAGTATTTT.

The rearrangement joins TRBV27 to TRBJ2-3, with D maybe TRBD2 (6 bases). CDR1 MNHEY and CDR2 SMNVEV come from the germline V gene (reference sequence). The CDR3 has 17 amino acids. The V gene lost 2 bases and the J gene lost 4 bases, with 19 bases spanning the gap. The CDR3 bases are TGTGCCAGCAGTTTAACGGGGTGGCGGGGATGGGCAGATACGCAGTATTTT. Protein: CASSLTGWRGWADTQYF.

The rearrangement joins TRBV5-4 to TRBJ2-5, with 7 nucleotides matching TRBD2. The trim removed 0 bases at V and 5 bases at J, leaving 7 bases unmatched. The CDR3 covers 15 residues. Germline V gene sequence: CDR1 SGHNT, CDR2 YYREEE (reference sequence). CDR3 DNA: TGTGCCAGCAGCTTGGCCGTCGGGGGGATCGAGACCCAGTACTTC. Residues: CASSLAVGGIETQYF.

This chain joins TRBV4-3 and TRBJ1-4; TRBD1 is a possible D gene (5 bases). Trimming took 3 bases from V and 5 from J, leaving 10 bases between them. The CDR3 length is 14 residues. CDR1 is LGHNA, CDR2 YSLEER, per germline. The CDR3 nucleotides read TGCGCCAGCAGCCAGGGACGGCGGAATGAAAAACTGTTTTTT. Protein: CASSQGRRNEKLFF.

The chain combines TRBV28 with TRBJ2-5, with D perhaps being TRBD1 or TRBD2 (5 bases each). Germline CDR1 MDHEN, CDR2 SYDVKM. This CDR3 has 15 residues. V lost 2 bases, J lost 5 bases, and 15 bases lay in between. The CDR3 bases are TGTGCCAGCAGTTTAAAGGTGGGCAGGGAGGAGACCCAGTACTTC. Translating gives CASSLKVGREETQYF.

This clone is a singleton in its sample. The rearrangement joins TRBV11-2 to TRBJ2-1; 9 nucleotides agree with TRBD2. The V and J ends lost 5 bases and 3 bases, in that order; junction bases with no gene match: 8. The V gene's germline CDR1 is SGHAT and CDR2 FQNNGV. The CDR3 is made up of 16 amino acids. CDR3 residues: CASSPIAGANYNEQFF. In DNA, the CDR3 is TGTGCCAGCAGCCCTATAGCGGGGGCGAACTACAATGAGCAGTTCTTC.

This clone was seen a single time. The rearrangement links TRBV4-2 to TRBJ1-2, with D possibly being TRBD1 (5 bases). Germline V gene lookup returns CDR1 LGHNA and CDR2 YNFKEQ. This CDR3 region has 17 residues. Trimming left V 0 bases short and J 2 bases short, with 16 bases between. CDR3 amino acids: CASSQDFPGRINYGYTF. The DNA for the CDR3 is TGTGCCAGCAGCCAAGACTTCCCGGGACGGATAAACTATGGCTACACCTTC.

The gene calls are TRBV7-2 and TRBJ2-3; weak D call: TRBD1 (7 bases). This CDR3 has 16 amino acids. Trimming pared 2 bases from V and 2 bases from J, leaving 14 bases between. CDR1 is SGHTA and CDR2 is FQGNSA in the germline V gene. The CDR3 loop reads CASSLQGGGATDTQYF. CDR3 nucleotide sequence: TGTGCCAGCAGCTTACAAGGGGGCGGGGCCACAGATACGCAGTATTTT.

The rearrangement uses TRBV7-3 and TRBJ2-1; D gene ambiguous. The CDR3 totals 15 residues. Per germline, CDR1 SGHTA and CDR2 FQGTGA. Trimming cost V 4 bases and J 6 bases, with 16 bases left between them. The CDR3 DNA is TGTGCCAGCAGCTCCCGCCCTACAAATGGCAATGAGCAGTTCTTC. Residues: CASSSRPTNGNEQFF.

The chain couples TRBV6-6 to TRBJ2-7; D not certain. Germline CDR1 and CDR2: MNHNY and SVGAGI (reference sequence). The V end lost 0 bases, the J end lost 9 bases, and 6 bases lay between the germline ends. This CDR3 spans 11 amino acids. The chain's CDR3 is CASSYSSVQYF. The CDR3 nucleotides are TGTGCCAGCAGTTACTCCTCGGTGCAGTACTTC.

The chain uses TRBV7-6 and TRBJ2-7; 13 bases are shared with TRBD2. Germline V gene sequence: CDR1 SGHVS, CDR2 FNYEAQ. The ends lost 0 bases at V and 3 bases at J; junction bases unmatched: 5. The CDR3 is 17 amino acids. CDR3 protein: CASSLARTSGSLYEQYF. CDR3 in DNA: TGTGCCAGCAGCTTAGCCCGGACTAGCGGGAGTCTCTACGAGCAGTACTTC. The variable domain in full, completed from reference TRBV7-6 and TRBJ2-7, reads GAGVSQSPRYKVTKRGQDVALRCDPISGHVSLYWYRQALGQGPEFLTYFNYEAQQDKSGLPNDRFSAERPEGSISTLTIQRTEQRDSAMYRCASSLARTSGSLYEQYFGPGTRLTVT.

Here the CDR3 reads CASSLEGRGGKAFF. The CDR3 DNA reads TGTGCCAGCAGCTTGGAGGGGCGGGGAGGGAAGGCTTTCTTT. The chain carries TRBV5-4 and TRBJ1-1; D is perhaps TRBD1 (5 bases). CDR3 length equals 14 residues. CDR1 is SGHNT and CDR2 is YYREEE in the germline V gene (reference sequence). Trimming cost V 0 bases and J 11 bases, with 17 bases left between them.

This chain connects TRBV7-2 to TRBJ2-7, with D perhaps matching TRBD1 (6 bases). This CDR3 spans 15 amino acids. Germline V gene sequence: CDR1 SGHTA, CDR2 FQGNSA. V was cut by 3 bases and J by 2 bases, with 14 bases left in between. CDR3 sequence (DNA): TGTGCCAGCAGCTTGGTAGGGGGTGTCACCTACGAGCAGTACTTC. Translation: CASSLVGGVTYEQYF.

The rearrangement links TRBV19 to TRBJ1-4; D remains unclear. V shed 7 bases and J shed 7 bases, with 10 bases lying between them. Germline CDR1 LNHDA, CDR2 SQIVND (reference sequence). This CDR3 is built from 12 residues. CDR3 amino acids: CASNLRREKLFF. CDR3 bases: TGTGCCAGTAATTTACGGCGTGAAAAACTGTTTTTT.

Only a few counts were recorded for this clone. The chain uses TRBV27 and TRBJ2-7; D gene ambiguous. The CDR3 runs 14 residues. Germline V gives CDR1 MNHEY, CDR2 SMNVEV (reference sequence). The V end was cut by 6 bases, the J end by 5 bases, with 17 bases between. CDR3 in amino acids: CASSPPLLPHEQYF. In DNA, the CDR3 is TGTGCCAGCAGCCCTCCCCTCCTCCCGCACGAGCAGTACTTC.

The chain is built from TRBV4-1 and TRBJ1-1; no reliable D call. Germline CDR1 is MGHRA and CDR2 is YSYEKL. V dropped 2 bases and J dropped 7 bases, with 5 bases sitting between them. The CDR3 length is 11 residues. The CDR3 sequence is CASSQNGEAFF. For the CDR3, the DNA is TGCGCCAGCAGCCAAAACGGTGAAGCTTTCTTT.

The chain has TRBV4-1 and TRBJ2-3; a weak D match, TRBD1 (5 bases). The V end lost 0 bases, the J end lost 1 base, and 14 bases lay between the germline ends. The CDR3 covers 17 residues. The germline V gene has CDR1 MGHRA and CDR2 YSYEKL. CDR3 residues: CASSQEIPTGRTDTQYF. As DNA, the CDR3 is TGCGCCAGCAGCCAAGAAATCCCAACAGGCCGCACAGATACGCAGTATTTT.

The V gene is TRBV5-1, the J gene TRBJ1-2, with 7 bases aligning to TRBD1. The CDR3 contains 14 residues. Losses at the gene ends were 4 bases for V and 2 bases for J; bases not matched to a gene: 5. CDR1 SGHRS and CDR2 YFSETQ come from the germline V gene. The CDR3 region is CASSQGQANYGYTF. The CDR3 DNA is TGCGCCAGCAGCCAAGGACAGGCGAACTATGGCTACACCTTC.

CDR3 region: CASSPPSSYVTGELFF. As DNA, the CDR3 is TGTGCCAGCAGCCCCCCATCTAGCTATGTCACCGGGGAGCTGTTTTTT. The chain has TRBV7-3 and TRBJ2-2; TRBD2 is a possible D gene (5 bases). V was pared by 5 bases and J by 4 bases, with 17 bases between. Germline CDR1 and CDR2: SGHTA and FQGTGA. The CDR3 loop spans 16 amino acids. The entire variable domain, with the rest obtained from reference TRBV7-3 and TRBJ2-2, is as follows: GAGVSQTPSNKVTEKGKYVELRCDPISGHTALYWYRQSLGQGPEFLIYFQGTGAADDSGLPNDRFFAVRPEGSVSTLKIQRTERGDSAVYLCASSPPSSYVTGELFFGEGSRLTVL.